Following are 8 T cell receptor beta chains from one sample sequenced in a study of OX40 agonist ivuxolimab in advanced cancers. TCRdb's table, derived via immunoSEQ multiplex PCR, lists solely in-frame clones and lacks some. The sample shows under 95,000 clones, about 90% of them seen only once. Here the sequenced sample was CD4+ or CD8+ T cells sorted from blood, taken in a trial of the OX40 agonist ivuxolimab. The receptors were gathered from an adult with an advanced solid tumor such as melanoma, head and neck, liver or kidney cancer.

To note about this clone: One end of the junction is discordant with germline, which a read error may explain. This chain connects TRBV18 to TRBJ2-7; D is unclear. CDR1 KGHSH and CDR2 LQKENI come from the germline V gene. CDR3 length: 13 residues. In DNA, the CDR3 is TGTGCCAGCTCCCCACAGAGCTCCTACGAGCAGTACTTC. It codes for CASSPQSSYEQYF.

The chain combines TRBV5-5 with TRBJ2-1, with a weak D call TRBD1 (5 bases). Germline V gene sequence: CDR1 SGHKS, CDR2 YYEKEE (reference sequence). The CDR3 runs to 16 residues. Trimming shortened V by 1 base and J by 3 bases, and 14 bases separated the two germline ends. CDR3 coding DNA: TGTGCCAGCAGCTTGACCGGACATGACTTCTACAATGAGCAGTTCTTC. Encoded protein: CASSLTGHDFYNEQFF.

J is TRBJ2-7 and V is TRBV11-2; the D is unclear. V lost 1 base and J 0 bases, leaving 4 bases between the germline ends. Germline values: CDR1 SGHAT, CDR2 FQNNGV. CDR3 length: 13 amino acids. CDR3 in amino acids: CASSLAPSYEQYF. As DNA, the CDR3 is TGTGCCAGCAGCTTAGCCCCCTCCTACGAGCAGTACTTC.

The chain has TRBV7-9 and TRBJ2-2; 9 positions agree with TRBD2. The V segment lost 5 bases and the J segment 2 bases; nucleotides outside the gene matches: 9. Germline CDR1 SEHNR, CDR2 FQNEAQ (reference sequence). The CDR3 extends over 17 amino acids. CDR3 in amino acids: CASSQHRLAENTGELFF. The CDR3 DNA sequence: TGTGCCAGCAGCCAACATAGACTAGCGGAAAACACCGGGGAGCTGTTTTTT.

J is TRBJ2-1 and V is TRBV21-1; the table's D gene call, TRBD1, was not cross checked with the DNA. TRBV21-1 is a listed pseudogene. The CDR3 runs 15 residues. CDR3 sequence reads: CASSKSGQGSNEQFF. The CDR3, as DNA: TGTGCCAGCAGCAAGTCGGGACAGGGCTCCAATGAGCAGTTCTTC.

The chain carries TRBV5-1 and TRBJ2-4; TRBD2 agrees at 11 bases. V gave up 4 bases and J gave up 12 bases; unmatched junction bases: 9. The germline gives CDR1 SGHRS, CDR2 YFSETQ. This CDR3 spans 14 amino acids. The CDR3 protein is CASSLGLAAEHQYF. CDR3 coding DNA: TGCGCCAGCAGCCTGGGACTAGCGGCCGAACATCAGTACTTC.

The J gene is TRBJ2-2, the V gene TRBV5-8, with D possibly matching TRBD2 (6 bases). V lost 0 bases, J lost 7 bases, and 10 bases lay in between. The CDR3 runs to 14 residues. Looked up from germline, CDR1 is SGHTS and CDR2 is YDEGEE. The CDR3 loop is CASSLDGAGGELFF. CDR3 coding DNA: TGTGCCAGCAGCTTGGATGGAGCGGGCGGGGAGCTGTTTTTT.

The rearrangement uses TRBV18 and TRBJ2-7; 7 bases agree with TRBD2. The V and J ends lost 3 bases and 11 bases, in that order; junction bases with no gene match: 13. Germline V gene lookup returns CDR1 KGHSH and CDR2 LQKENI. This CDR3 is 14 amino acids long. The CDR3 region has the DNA TGTGCCAGCTCACCGGGGGGGGAGCGGGGACGAAAGTACTTC. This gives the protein CASSPGGERGRKYF.